This is a list of T cell receptor beta chains from one sample in a study of T-cell reconstitution after alpha-beta-depleted transplantation in children. In TCRdb, the PCR reads were re-called with MiXCR into one record per CDR3 protein. The sample has 350,000 to 400,000 distinct CDR3 sequences, roughly 22% seen once. This specimen was PBMCs from the stem cell graft donor, taken from the stem cell graft. The receptor set was obtained from a human donor who donated a stem cell graft to a child with acute myeloid leukemia. Both conserved end residues are part of each CDR3. The order of the fields is clone size, V gene, J gene, D gene, CDR3 protein, CDR3 DNA. D genes are given only for firm matches. Not all rows give a size; the values are once, few, many and, for expanded clones, a class.

size: few
V: TRBV29-1
J: TRBJ1-6
D: .
CDR3: CSVQWPYSPLHF
DNA: TGCAGCGTTCAATGGCCGTATTCACCCCTCCACTTT

size: .
V: TRBV5-1
J: TRBJ2-1
D: .
CDR3: CASSHGLPNEQFF
DNA: TGCGCCAGCAGCCATGGACTACCCAATGAGCAGTTCTTC

size: .
V: TRBV21-1
J: TRBJ2-7
D: .
CDR3: CASSKGVRTGCFHEQYF
DNA: TGTGCCAGCAGCAAAGGTGTCAGGACAGGGTGTTTCCACGAGCAGTACTTC

size: many
V: TRBV27
J: TRBJ2-3
D: .
CDR3: CASSKTFHPTDTQYF
DNA: TGTGCCAGCAGTAAGACATTCCACCCCACAGATACGCAGTATTTT

size: .
V: TRBV5-6
J: TRBJ2-7
D: .
CDR3: CASSLPGPSYEQYF
DNA: TGTGCCAGCAGCTTACCCGGACCATCCTACGAGCAGTACTTC

size: few
V: TRBV20-1
J: TRBJ2-1
D: .
CDR3: CSAPRDGGIEQFF
DNA: TGCAGTGCTCCCCGAGATGGGGGGATTGAGCAGTTCTTC

size: .
V: TRBV28
J: TRBJ1-1
D: .
CDR3: CASNKKRNTEAFF
DNA: TGTGCCAGCAACAAGAAAAGGAACACTGAAGCTTTCTTT

size: few
V: TRBV20-1
J: TRBJ2-1
D: TRBD2
CDR3: CSSEGLENNEQFF
DNA: TGCAGTAGTGAAGGACTAGAGAACAATGAGCAGTTCTTC

size: .
V: TRBV12-3/TRBV12-4
J: TRBJ2-2
D: TRBD2
CDR3: CASRLAGNTGELFF
DNA: TGTGCCAGCAGATTAGCGGGTAACACCGGGGAGCTGTTTTTT

size: .
V: TRBV20-1
J: TRBJ2-7
D: TRBD1
CDR3: CSASDPPDRMNEQYF
DNA: TGCAGTGCTAGTGATCCCCCGGACAGGATGAACGAGCAGTACTTC

size: .
V: TRBV5-6
J: TRBJ1-1
D: .
CDR3: CASSLRWGDGGGTEAFF
DNA: TGTGCCAGCAGCTTGAGGTGGGGGGACGGCGGGGGCACTGAAGCTTTCTTT

size: few
V: TRBV2
J: TRBJ2-7
D: TRBD1
CDR3: CASQSGQPYEQYF
DNA: TGTGCCAGCCAATCGGGACAGCCCTACGAGCAGTACTTC

size: few
V: TRBV25-1
J: TRBJ1-2
D: TRBD1
CDR3: CASREDDRGGYTF
DNA: TGTGCCAGCAGAGAGGACGACAGGGGTGGCTACACCTTC

size: .
V: TRBV6-1
J: TRBJ2-5
D: TRBD2
CDR3: CASSDSGRAEETQYF
DNA: TGTGCCAGCAGTGATAGCGGGAGGGCCGAGGAGACCCAGTACTTC

size: .
V: TRBV28
J: TRBJ2-5
D: .
CDR3: CASSFNRGNQYF
DNA: TGTGCCAGCAGTTTCAACAGAGGTAACCAGTACTTC

size: many
V: TRBV29-1
J: TRBJ2-7
D: TRBD2
CDR3: CSVGTSGSYEQYF
DNA: TGCAGCGTAGGGACTAGCGGGAGCTACGAGCAGTACTTC

size: .
V: TRBV7-2
J: TRBJ2-5
D: TRBD1
CDR3: CASSLEGGRRQETQYF
DNA: TGTGCCAGCAGCTTAGAAGGGGGCCGGCGGCAAGAGACCCAGTACTTC

size: .
V: TRBV5-4
J: TRBJ2-3
D: .
CDR3: CASSLLSGPLGDTQYF
DNA: TGTGCCAGCAGCTTGTTAAGCGGTCCTCTGGGAGATACGCAGTATTTT

size: few
V: TRBV12-3/TRBV12-4
J: TRBJ2-1
D: .
CDR3: CASSSGTGDEQFF
DNA: TGTGCCAGCAGTTCCGGGACCGGGGATGAGCAGTTCTTC

size: many
V: TRBV29-1
J: TRBJ2-1
D: TRBD2
CDR3: CSVEGSGREYEQFF
DNA: TGCAGCGTTGAAGGTAGCGGGAGGGAATATGAGCAGTTCTTC

size: .
V: TRBV19
J: TRBJ2-1
D: .
CDR3: CASSIGGGNYNEQFF
DNA: TGTGCCAGTAGTATAGGGGGCGGAAACTACAATGAGCAGTTCTTC

size: .
V: TRBV4-1
J: TRBJ2-5
D: .
CDR3: CASSQGPTGTYQETQYF
DNA: TGCGCCAGCAGCCAAGGACCCACTGGGACGTACCAAGAGACCCAGTACTTC

size: .
V: TRBV5-1
J: TRBJ2-2
D: .
CDR3: CASSLGASETGELFF
DNA: TGCGCCAGCAGCTTGGGGGCTAGCGAAACCGGGGAGCTGTTTTTT

size: .
V: TRBV12-3/TRBV12-4
J: TRBJ2-3
D: .
CDR3: CASRADTQYF
DNA: TGTGCCAGCCGAGCAGATACGCAGTATTTT

size: .
V: TRBV28
J: TRBJ2-7
D: .
CDR3: CASSSTGTDGGVQYF
DNA: TGTGCCAGCAGTTCAACAGGGACGGATGGGGGGGTGCAGTACTTC

size: many
V: TRBV29-1
J: TRBJ1-1
D: .
CDR3: CSNGGPSGTEAFF
DNA: TGCAGCAACGGGGGACCGTCGGGCACTGAAGCTTTCTTT

size: .
V: TRBV20-1
J: TRBJ2-1
D: .
CDR3: CCARVIRPGTIDNEQFF
DNA: TGCTGTGCTAGAGTCATCCGCCCCGGGACAATAGACAATGAGCAGTTCTTC

size: .
V: TRBV7-2
J: TRBJ1-6
D: .
CDR3: CASSLGGIRSPLHF
DNA: TGTGCCAGCAGCTTAGGGGGGATTCGTTCACCCCTCCACTTT

size: many
V: TRBV29-1
J: TRBJ2-7
D: .
CDR3: CSAQGGKSYEQYF
DNA: TGCAGCGCCCAAGGTGGCAAAAGCTACGAGCAGTACTTC

size: few
V: TRBV29-1
J: TRBJ2-7
D: TRBD1
CDR3: CSVGTGTIAGEQYF
DNA: TGCAGCGTTGGGACAGGGACAATTGCGGGTGAGCAGTACTTC

size: many
V: TRBV10-3
J: TRBJ2-7
D: TRBD2
CDR3: CAISPTSAVGYEQYF
DNA: TGTGCCATCAGCCCGACTAGCGCTGTGGGCTACGAGCAGTACTTC

size: .
V: TRBV9
J: TRBJ2-1
D: TRBD2
CDR3: CASSDGGLGLDEQFF
DNA: TGTGCCAGCAGCGACGGGGGGTTAGGATTGGATGAGCAGTTCTTC

size: .
V: TRBV27
J: TRBJ1-2
D: .
CDR3: CASSLGESYGYTF
DNA: TGTGCCAGCAGTTTGGGGGAGTCCTATGGCTACACCTTC

size: few
V: TRBV7-9
J: TRBJ2-3
D: .
CDR3: CASSFLLTDTQYF
DNA: TGTGCCAGCAGCTTCCTGCTCACAGATACGCAGTATTTT

size: once
V: TRBV4-2
J: TRBJ2-1
D: TRBD1
CDR3: CASSPPTGGRNEQFF
DNA: TGTGCCAGCAGCCCCCCGACAGGGGGCAGGAATGAGCAGTTCTTC

size: few
V: TRBV7-3
J: TRBJ2-1
D: TRBD2
CDR3: CASSLGPGLAGSYNEQFF
DNA: TGTGCCAGCAGCTTAGGTCCTGGGCTAGCGGGCTCGTACAATGAGCAGTTCTTC

size: many
V: TRBV20-1
J: TRBJ2-7
D: TRBD2
CDR3: CSALLGAGGYDEQYF
DNA: TGCAGTGCACTTCTGGGAGCGGGAGGTTACGACGAGCAGTACTTC

size: .
V: TRBV29-1
J: TRBJ2-3
D: .
CDR3: CSAYSTDTQYF
DNA: TGCAGCGCTTACTCTACAGATACGCAGTATTTT

size: .
V: TRBV7-2
J: TRBJ1-2
D: TRBD1
CDR3: CASSLDRDGRGYTF
DNA: TGTGCCAGCAGCCTCGACAGGGATGGACGCGGCTACACCTTC

size: many
V: TRBV20-1
J: TRBJ1-1
D: .
CDR3: CSAGVVNTEAFF
DNA: TGCAGTGCCGGGGTCGTGAACACTGAAGCTTTCTTT

size: few
V: TRBV12-3/TRBV12-4
J: TRBJ1-5
D: TRBD1
CDR3: CASSFPGGSNQPQHF
DNA: TGTGCCAGCAGTTTTCCAGGGGGGAGCAATCAGCCCCAGCATTTT

size: many
V: TRBV20-1
J: TRBJ2-3
D: TRBD2
CDR3: CSASSGSGTDTQYF
DNA: TGCAGTGCTAGTAGCGGGAGTGGCACAGATACGCAGTATTTT

size: .
V: TRBV5-4
J: TRBJ2-5
D: .
CDR3: CASSSRDSKGETQYF
DNA: TGTGCCAGCAGCTCCCGGGACTCAAAGGGGGAGACCCAGTACTTC

size: .
V: TRBV20-1
J: TRBJ2-3
D: .
CDR3: CSARGWGGSNTQYF
DNA: TGCAGTGCTAGGGGTTGGGGGGGCTCAAATACGCAGTATTTT

size: .
V: TRBV4-1
J: TRBJ2-7
D: TRBD2
CDR3: CASSQRRQRESTYEQYF
DNA: TGCGCCAGCAGCCAAAGAAGGCAGCGGGAGTCGACCTACGAGCAGTACTTC